The sequence of this TCR beta chain was determined in a study of type 1 and type 2 diabetes patients. The wider study: From PBMCs, CD4+ and CD8+ T cells were isolated by magnetic microbeads.

Anyone with other autoimmune disease or infection in the prior four weeks was excluded. PCR was run on genomic DNA. A primer set of 30 forward and 13 reverse primers amplified the CDR3. In TCRdb, the multiplex PCR reads were re-called with MiXCR into one record per CDR3 protein. The sample holds 270,000 or so distinct CDR3 sequences, roughly 50% seen once. Germline V gene data show CDR1 as MNHNS and CDR2 as SASEGT. With 5 bases clipped from V and 6 bases from J, the junction kept 4 bases outside the gene matches. The CDR3 runs 12 residues. Findings and caveats of the study: Age and gender were not matched between study groups. Type 2 diabetes and control samples shared highly correlated V and J usage, averaging around 0.97.

In regard to this clonotype: Its antigen remains unknown.

The source is a man younger than 35 with type 2 diabetes. The sample taken for sequencing was peripheral blood mononuclear cells (PBMCs). The V call is TRBV6-1, the J call TRBJ2-7, with 7 bases matching TRBD1. CDR3 DNA sequence: TGTGCCAGCAGTACCACAGGGGTCGAGCAGTACTTC. Translation gives CASSTTGVEQYF.